The rows below give T cell receptor beta chains drawn from one sample of a study of cytomegalovirus exposure and HLA in healthy donors. Method: immunoSEQ multiplex PCR; TCRdb's copy keeps in-frame clones and lacks some. The sample lists some 140,000 clones, roughly three quarters occurring once. Sample: PBMCs. The source is a woman aged 55-69 years in good health and CMV-seronegative. Both conserved end residues are part of each CDR3. A D gene is named only where the DNA matches it firmly. Size values are once, few and many counts, or a class for expanded clones, and some rows have none.

clone size | J gene | D gene | V gene | CDR3 protein | CDR3 DNA
NA | TRBJ1-5 | NA | TRBV6-1 | CASSEASGYGRLGNQPQHF | TGTGCCAGCAGTGAAGCCTCGGGGTACGGACGATTGGGCAATCAGCCCCAGCATTTT
NA | TRBJ2-1 | TRBD2 | TRBV28 | CASSFEFLREGSYNEQFF | TGTGCCAGCAGTTTCGAATTTCTGCGGGAGGGCTCCTACAATGAGCAGTTCTTC
NA | TRBJ2-5 | NA | TRBV7-9 | CASSPDRDFQETQYF | TGTGCCAGCAGCCCTGACCGGGACTTCCAAGAGACCCAGTACTTC
NA | TRBJ2-5 | NA | TRBV7-9 | CASSLRTVEETQYF | TGTGCCAGCAGCTTGAGGACAGTCGAAGAGACCCAGTACTTC
NA | TRBJ1-1 | TRBD1 | TRBV7-2 | CASSSDRATEAFF | TGTGCCAGCAGCTCGGACAGGGCCACTGAAGCTTTCTTT
NA | TRBJ1-1 | TRBD1 | TRBV2 | CASSEFTYRGPEAFF | TGTGCCAGCAGTGAATTTACTTACAGGGGCCCTGAAGCTTTCTTT
NA | TRBJ1-1 | NA | TRBV7-8 | CASSLAPGGNTEAFF | TGTGCCAGCAGCTTAGCCCCCGGGGGGAACACTGAAGCTTTCTTT
NA | TRBJ2-2 | TRBD2 | TRBV4-1 | CASSGLADNTGELFF | TGCGCCAGCAGCGGGCTAGCGGATAACACCGGGGAGCTGTTTTTT
NA | TRBJ2-6 | NA | TRBV2 | CASSPEGHSSGANVLTF | TGTGCCAGCAGCCCGGAAGGACACAGCTCTGGGGCCAACGTCCTGACTTTC
NA | TRBJ1-2 | TRBD1 | TRBV7-2 | CASRPPPGQGGYGYTF | TGTGCCAGCAGACCTCCTCCGGGACAGGGGGGCTATGGCTACACCTTC
NA | TRBJ2-5 | NA | TRBV19 | CASSMGQGKRESQYF | TGTGCCAGTAGTATGGGGCAGGGGAAAAGAGAGTCCCAGTACTTC
NA | TRBJ2-7 | TRBD1 | TRBV9 | CASSGRDRGPSGEQYF | TGTGCCAGCAGCGGTCGGGACAGGGGGCCATCTGGCGAGCAGTACTTC
NA | TRBJ2-2 | TRBD2 | TRBV5-1 | CASSLAGGRWSGELFF | TGCGCCAGCAGCTTGGCCGGCGGGAGATGGTCCGGGGAGCTGTTTTTT
NA | TRBJ1-6 | NA | TRBV4-1 | CASSQDVARTGSPLHF | TGCGCCAGCAGCCAAGATGTAGCGAGGACCGGTTCACCCCTCCACTTT
few | TRBJ2-7 | TRBD2 | TRBV5-1 | CASSLGDYLDEQYF | TGCGCCAGCAGCTTGGGGGACTATCTGGACGAGCAGTACTTC
NA | TRBJ2-1 | NA | TRBV7-9 | CASSFYRDSYNEQFF | TGTGCCAGCAGCTTTTACAGGGACTCCTACAATGAGCAGTTCTTC
few | TRBJ1-4 | NA | TRBV5-1 | CASSFGTQATNEKLFF | TGCGCCAGCAGCTTCGGGACACAGGCAACTAATGAAAAACTGTTTTTT
NA | TRBJ2-7 | NA | TRBV27 | CASRRMGDGRGYEQYF | TGTGCCAGCCGACGCATGGGAGACGGTCGGGGGTACGAGCAGTACTTC
few | TRBJ2-5 | NA | TRBV9 | CASSAGIGETQYF | TGTGCCAGCAGCGCCGGGATCGGGGAGACCCAGTACTTC
few | TRBJ2-1 | TRBD1 | TRBV10-3 | CAISETGGVGNEQFF | TGTGCCATCAGTGAGACAGGGGGCGTAGGCAATGAGCAGTTCTTC
few | TRBJ1-2 | NA | TRBV25-1 | CASSAAGGLYGYTF | TGTGCCAGCAGTGCTGCGGGAGGGCTCTATGGCTACACCTTC
NA | TRBJ2-7 | NA | TRBV4-1 | CASSPALVYEQYF | TGCGCCAGCAGCCCGGCCCTAGTCTACGAGCAGTACTTC
NA | TRBJ1-1 | NA | TRBV6-5 | CASSPLLVRNTEAFF | TGTGCCAGCAGTCCACTCCTGGTCCGGAACACTGAAGCTTTCTTT
few | TRBJ2-3 | TRBD1 | TRBV11-2 | CASSLEQGALSDTQYF | TGTGCCAGCAGCTTGGAACAGGGGGCGTTATCAGATACGCAGTATTTT
NA | TRBJ2-1 | TRBD2 | TRBV7-8 | CASSLYPAGGSYNEQFF | TGTGCCAGCAGCTTATACCCAGCGGGAGGGTCCTACAATGAGCAGTTCTTC
NA | TRBJ2-7 | TRBD2 | TRBV5-1 | CASSSGSLAGDLYEQYF | TGCGCCAGCAGCTCCGGAAGTCTAGCGGGGGACCTCTACGAGCAGTACTTC
few | TRBJ2-1 | NA | TRBV10-3 | CAITSTRYNEQFF | TGTGCCATCACCTCAACTAGGTACAATGAGCAGTTCTTC
NA | TRBJ2-7 | NA | TRBV7-8 | CASSLRDFSSYEQYF | TGTGCCAGCAGCCTCCGGGACTTCAGCTCCTACGAGCAGTACTTC
NA | TRBJ1-1 | TRBD1 | TRBV19 | CASSTRDRKNTEAFF | TGTGCCAGTAGTACTAGGGACAGAAAGAACACTGAAGCTTTCTTT
NA | TRBJ2-6 | TRBD1 | TRBV7-9 | CASSARDRGLGGANVLTF | TGTGCCAGCAGCGCCCGGGACAGGGGGTTAGGTGGGGCCAACGTCCTGACTTTC
NA | TRBJ1-4 | NA | TRBV5-1 | CASSARGGANEKLFF | TGCGCCAGCAGCGCCCGAGGGGGGGCTAATGAAAAACTGTTTTTT
NA | TRBJ2-7 | NA | TRBV7-9 | CSSSLVVYEQYF | TGTTCCAGCAGCTTAGTCGTCTACGAGCAGTACTTC
NA | TRBJ1-2 | TRBD1 | TRBV13 | CASSPGTGGGYGYTF | TGTGCCAGCAGCCCTGGGACAGGGGGAGGCTATGGCTACACCTTC
NA | TRBJ2-2 | TRBD2 | TRBV7-3 | CASSRLAGATNTGELFF | TGTGCCAGCAGCCGACTAGCGGGAGCGACGAACACCGGGGAGCTGTTTTTT
NA | TRBJ1-2 | TRBD1 | TRBV19 | CASSIARQGDGYTF | TGTGCCAGTAGTATTGCGAGACAGGGAGATGGCTACACCTTC
NA | TRBJ2-1 | NA | TRBV7-8 | CASSLARLARNNEQFF | TGTGCCAGCAGCTTAGCCAGGCTAGCGCGAAACAATGAGCAGTTCTTC
NA | TRBJ2-1 | NA | TRBV29-1 | CSASGGSNEQFF | TGCAGCGCTTCCGGAGGATCCAATGAGCAGTTCTTC
NA | TRBJ1-1 | NA | TRBV5-1 | CASKVANTEAFF | TGCGCCAGCAAGGTAGCGAACACTGAAGCTTTCTTT
NA | TRBJ1-1 | NA | TRBV29-1 | CSGAFVGRDTEAFF | TGCAGCGGTGCTTTCGTTGGCAGGGACACTGAAGCTTTCTTT
NA | TRBJ1-5 | NA | TRBV19 | CASSGQPNQPQHF | TGTGCCAGTAGCGGACAGCCAAATCAGCCCCAGCATTTT
NA | TRBJ1-1 | NA | TRBV14 | CASSRQTNTEAFF | TGTGCCAGCAGCCGACAGACCAACACTGAAGCTTTCTTT
NA | TRBJ2-3 | TRBD1 | TRBV4-1 | CASSQRGQGPDTQYF | TGCGCCAGCAGCCAAAGGGGACAGGGCCCAGATACGCAGTATTTT
NA | TRBJ1-2 | NA | TRBV28 | CASSLQNYGYTF | TGTGCCAGCAGTCTACAGAACTATGGCTACACCTTC
NA | TRBJ2-3 | TRBD2 | TRBV27 | CASSVAGGMDTQYF | TGTGCCAGCAGTGTAGCGGGAGGGATGGATACGCAGTATTTT
NA | TRBJ1-4 | NA | TRBV15 | CATSREGHKASEKLFF | TGTGCCACCAGCAGAGAGGGCCACAAAGCCAGTGAAAAACTGTTTTTT
NA | TRBJ2-3 | TRBD2 | TRBV28 | CASSFPRGGRTNTQYF | TGTGCCAGCAGTTTCCCCCGGGGCGGGAGGACTAATACGCAGTATTTT
NA | TRBJ2-5 | TRBD2 | TRBV27 | CASSPRPKASGFQETQYF | TGTGCCAGCAGTCCCCGCCCAAAGGCTAGCGGGTTCCAAGAGACCCAGTACTTC
NA | TRBJ2-4 | TRBD2 | TRBV30 | CAWNPAGGLAKNIQYF | TGTGCCTGGAATCCTGCGGGAGGGCTAGCCAAAAACATTCAGTACTTC
NA | TRBJ2-3 | TRBD1 | TRBV28 | CASSFPGQYTDTQYF | TGTGCCAGCAGTTTTCCGGGACAGTACACAGATACGCAGTATTTT
NA | TRBJ1-5 | TRBD1 | TRBV18 | CASSPDLGTGVNQPQHF | TGTGCCAGCTCACCGGACCTCGGGACAGGGGTCAATCAGCCCCAGCATTTT
NA | TRBJ2-3 | TRBD1 | TRBV9 | CASSKRQGPRGYTQYF | TGTGCCAGCAGCAAGAGACAGGGGCCCCGGGGATATACGCAGTATTTT
NA | TRBJ2-7 | TRBD1 | TRBV18 | CASSPDRGLAEQYF | TGTGCCAGCTCACCGGACAGGGGGCTCGCCGAGCAGTACTTC
NA | TRBJ2-7 | TRBD2 | TRBV28 | CASRGGTSGSYEQYF | TGTGCCAGCAGGGGGGGGACTAGCGGCTCCTACGAGCAGTACTTC
NA | TRBJ2-7 | TRBD2 | TRBV11-2 | CASRIGGRYEQYF | TGTGCCAGCAGGATTGGCGGGAGGTACGAGCAGTACTTC
NA | TRBJ2-1 | TRBD2 | TRBV28 | CASSLWGGGRLTTPNEQFF | TGTGCCAGCAGTTTATGGGGCGGGGGGCGCCTAACCACCCCCAATGAGCAGTTCTTC
NA | TRBJ1-1 | NA | TRBV2 | CASSVQASTEAFF | TGTGCCAGCAGTGTCCAGGCGAGCACTGAAGCTTTCTTT
NA | TRBJ2-2 | TRBD2 | TRBV30 | CAWTSGRPGELFF | TGTGCCTGGACTAGCGGGAGGCCCGGGGAGCTGTTTTTT